This T cell receptor beta chain originates from a study of shared clonotypes between healthy human individuals. Here immunoSEQ multiplex PCR was the method, and the copy in TCRdb shows in-frame clones only, minus some. The table records about 1.1 million clones, around 77% of them present only once. This CDR3 is 15 amino acids long. CDR1 and CDR2 from the germline V gene are SEHNR and FQNEAQ (reference sequence). Unmatched junction bases numbered 3, after V lost 5 bases and J lost 1 base. Sequenced sample: memory CD4+ T cells from PBMCs. This sample's subset: CD45RA-negative fraction. This chain joins TRBV7-9 and TRBJ2-7; 12 bases are shared with TRBD2. This TCR came from a man aged 18 to 35 in good health. Some clones in this sample may be carry-over from other donors' samples. In DNA form, the CDR3 reads TGTGCCAGCAGCAAGCTAGCGGGAGGGTCCTACGAGCAGTACTTC. It encodes CASSKLAGGSYEQYF.